This entry lists 4 T cell receptor beta chains sequenced from one sample in a study of blood T cell repertoires in COVID-19. Assay used: immunoSEQ multiplex PCR; TCRdb lists only in-frame clones, some missing. This table has roughly 350,000 clones, about nine tenths appearing once. The sequenced material came from peripheral blood. The source of these receptors is a woman in her seventies with COVID-19, enrolled during active disease.

The genes are TRBV30 and TRBJ1-1, with 10 positions matching TRBD1. Germline assignment: CDR1 GTSNPN and CDR2 SVGIG (reference sequence). Trimming at V came to 5 bases and at J to 3 bases, leaving 9 bases not matched to a gene. The CDR3 consists of 15 residues. The DNA for the CDR3 is TGTGCCTGGGGGACAGGGGTGAAATGGGACACTGAAGCTTTCTTT. Translated, it gives CAWGTGVKWDTEAFF.

The chain links TRBV6-5 to TRBJ1-1; TRBD1 matches at 8 bases. With 2 bases clipped from V and 5 bases from J, the junction kept 4 bases outside the gene matches. The CDR3 runs 14 residues. CDR1 and CDR2 (germline): MNHEY, SVGAGI. The CDR3 sequence: CASSYRTGNTEAFF. CDR3 coding DNA: TGTGCCAGCAGTTACCGGACAGGGAATACTGAAGCTTTCTTT.

This clone was seen more than once but under ten times. The rearrangement uses TRBV5-1 and TRBJ1-1; D is unresolved. Germline values: CDR1 SGHRS, CDR2 YFSETQ. Deletions cut 4 bases from V and 3 bases from J, with 10 bases between. This CDR3 region has 13 residues. The CDR3 loop reads CASSPGVDTEAFF. The CDR3 DNA reads TGCGCCAGCAGCCCCGGAGTAGACACTGAAGCTTTCTTT.

This chain connects TRBV2 to TRBJ2-7; no firm D call. The CDR3 consists of 12 residues. Trimming removed 3 bases from V and 3 bases from J, with 6 bases in between. Germline assignment: CDR1 SNHLY and CDR2 FYNNEI. The CDR3 sequence is CASSDRYYEQYF. CDR3 DNA sequence: TGTGCCAGCAGTGACAGGTACTACGAGCAGTACTTC.